This T cell receptor (beta chain) was identified during a study of blood T cell repertoires in COVID-19. Turning to the study itself: COVID-19 samples from acute and convalescent phases originated in the United States, Italy and Spain. In each case, the material was cDNA or gDNA derived from T cells, B-cell-depleted T cells, or PBMCs.

Profiled with immunoSEQ multiplex PCR; TCRdb holds only in-frame clones, not every one. This sample has 250,000 to 400,000 clones, with around 87% found just once. Sequencing input: peripheral blood. This TCR came from a man aged 50-59 years with active or convalescent COVID-19.

The CDR3 nucleotides are TGTGCCAGCACCAAGGGGCAGGGGAGCACAGATACGCAGTATTTT. Its translation is CASTKGQGSTDTQYF. The chain recombines TRBV6-6 with TRBJ2-3, with a possible D match to TRBD1 (6 bases). CDR1 is MNHNY and CDR2 is SVGAGI in the germline V gene (reference sequence). There are 15 residues in the CDR3. Trimming removed 7 bases from V and 0 bases from J, with 14 bases in between.